This T cell receptor beta chain was identified in a study of cytomegalovirus exposure and HLA in healthy donors. Study details: Drawn from HLA-typed donors, approximately 85 million unique TCRs were held in an early data release. General study findings and limits: It has been reported that TCR beta sequences accurately predicted the HLA-A and HLA-B alleles of most subjects. Several of the most significant clusters were apparently associated with common viral pathogens in a later analysis. When a later analysis was performed, an Asian-associated ancestry cluster reportedly had fewer N-insertions than the roughly 670-donor mean.

This CDR3 is built from 17 residues. Per the germline V gene, CDR1 is SGHNT and CDR2 is YENEEA. V was shortened by 5 bases and J by 0 bases, with 17 bases between the two germline ends. This clone was counted between two and nine times. What it binds is unknown. PCR used 60 Vbeta primers and 13 Jbeta primers. TCRdb's table, derived via immunoSEQ multiplex PCR, lists solely in-frame clones and lacks some. Among roughly 100,000 clones listed, 80% to 90% were seen once. This chain joins TRBV11-3 and TRBJ1-5; no clear D gene. This TCR was sampled from a man over 45 in good health and CMV-seronegative. Material for sequencing was PBMCs. The CDR3 sequence: CASSPEAGVDSNQPQHF. The CDR3 DNA reads as TGTGCCAGCAGCCCCGAGGCGGGCGTCGATAGCAATCAGCCCCAGCATTTT.